The clone carrying this T cell receptor beta chain counts as medium-sized by frequency. What it recognizes is unknown. The entry originates in a study of T cell clusters in autoimmune cytopenias. TRB amplification used roughly 250 ng of peripheral blood genomic DNA. The germline CDR1 and CDR2 sequences are SQVTM and ANQGSEA. CDR3 length: 15 amino acids. One tube held mixed TRB-A and TRB-B primer pools for touch-down PCR. Reanalyzing the multiplex PCR reads, TCRdb keeps one entry per CDR3 protein, without DNA. Its listing shows approximately 7,200 distinct CDR3 sequences. Study-wide results and limits: Exclusive TRB clusters were approximately 3.2-fold more numerous in healthy donors than in active autoimmune hepatitis. The T cell clusters were defined only in silico, without experimental functional validation. No cluster-lack signature appeared between secondary cytopenia and chronic lymphocytic leukemia patients, apparently due to lymphoma masking.

These data also featured in a second study, about T cell repertoires in aging, cancer and after chemotherapy.

This chain joins TRBV29-1 and TRBJ2-7; TCRdb gives TRBD2 as the D gene, but with no DNA this cannot be confirmed. Material for sequencing was peripheral blood. The sequence was collected from a human donor in good health. The CDR3 here is CSVGGLSGSSYEQYF.